This T cell receptor beta chain was identified in a study of blood T cell repertoires in COVID-19 (dated by TCRdb to 2018 to 2020). Some background on the complete study: The collaborator samples originated in the United States, Italy and Spain and spanned the acute and convalescent phases of COVID-19. The material from the prospective study consisted of cDNA or gDNA derived from T cells, B-cell-depleted T cells, or PBMCs. The dataset comprised deeply sampled blood TCRbeta repertoires from subjects exposed to, actively infected with, or recovered from COVID-19. The repertoires were made available in a free public database intended to serve as a resource for research on the immune response to SARS-CoV-2. The samples were drawn from two sources: the first 160 participants of the ongoing ImmuneRACE study, and 1,000 to 1,500 subjects contributed by 6 global collaborators. Sample metadata almost always included a de-identified subject ID, COVID-19 status, age in years and sex. HLA class I and class II types, where available, came from metadata supplied by the sample provider rather than from assay-based typing.

Beyond this particular receptor, the publication reports: The amount of clinical and demographic metadata varied by source and participant and was provided uncurated.

The trim is 3 bases for V and 12 bases for J, with a gap of 20 bases between the germline ends. Per the germline V gene, SGHAT is the CDR1 and FQNNGV is the CDR2. There are 14 amino acids in the CDR3, from cysteine to phenylalanine inclusive. Here the CDR3 DNA is all that survives: 42 bases in frame from base 1. The immunoSEQ Assay, a bias-controlled multiplex PCR, was used to amplify TCRbeta CDR3 regions from genomic DNA. The source study handled its data this way. Nucleated cell counts per sample were estimated from amplification of reference gene primers within the assay. To quantify the absolute abundance of each unique TCRbeta CDR3 rearrangement, sequence reads were collapsed and filtered. For each sample, productive Simpson clonality was calculated as the square root of Simpson's diversity index across productive rearrangements. Here the immuneACCESS table is served through TCRdb, limited to in-frame sequences with V and J called. Missing clones are a known gap in these copies; in checked studies unresolved V genes cover under half, and the rest lacks a known reason. V and J calls and clone size follow that table, whereas D and trimming were derived from the DNA. This sample is represented by around 100,000 clones; 84% of them were singletons. Of the sample, over 10% falls within the top ten clones.

About this clone: It lacks a known antigen. The input lacks base qualities; no much larger clone sits a single base away.

Each collaborating institution followed its own protocols to collect whole blood in K2EDTA tubes. For TCRbeta analysis, collaborators shipped samples as frozen whole blood, isolated PBMCs, or DNA extracted from either of those sample types. Sequenced material: peripheral blood. The chain is encoded by TRBV11-2 joined to TRBJ2-5; the D gene identity is not certain. This sequence was found in a human donor in a cohort sampled during active or convalescent COVID-19. At the DNA level, the sequence is TGTGCCAGCAGCTTGGAATTTGGTGGAGACCAAAAGTACTTC. This codes for CASSLEFGGDQKYF.